These 27 T cell receptor beta chains were sequenced from one sample in a study of blood T cell repertoires in COVID-19. Clones were sequenced by immunoSEQ multiplex PCR, and TCRdb holds only the in-frame ones, with some missing. Among over 200,000 clones listed, roughly 80% were seen once. The sequencing input was peripheral blood. These receptors all come from a human donor in a cohort sampled during active COVID-19.

The gene calls are TRBV6-5 and TRBJ1-2, with 8 bases aligning to TRBD1. The trim removed 5 bases at V and 2 bases at J, leaving 4 bases unmatched. The CDR3 runs 14 residues. Per germline, CDR1 MNHEY and CDR2 SVGAGI. The CDR3 spells CASSRQGMNYGYTF. The CDR3 region has the DNA TGTGCCAGCAGTCGACAGGGGATGAACTATGGCTACACCTTC.

This chain joins TRBV7-9 and TRBJ1-4, with 7 bases lining up with TRBD1. Germline-derived CDR1 and CDR2 are SEHNR and FQNEAQ (reference sequence). CDR3 length: 16 amino acids. V shed 3 bases, J shed 5 bases, and the junction held 9 bases outside the gene matches. CDR3 loop: CASSFWTGSKNEKLFF. The CDR3 DNA reads TGTGCCAGCAGCTTCTGGACAGGCTCCAAAAATGAAAAACTGTTTTTT.

The genes are TRBV9 and TRBJ2-5; 16 bases are a match to TRBD2. This CDR3 comprises 17 residues. Germline CDR1 SGDLS, CDR2 YYNGEE. V shed 3 bases and J 5 bases; nucleotides not matched to a gene: 7. DNA of the CDR3: TGTGCCAGCAGCGATGGGACTAGCGGGAGGGTAAGCGAGACCCAGTACTTC. Translation: CASSDGTSGRVSETQYF.

V gene TRBV24-1 combines with J gene TRBJ2-2; 8 bases align to TRBD1. The CDR3 spans 16 residues. The V segment lost 4 bases and the J segment 1 base; nucleotides outside the gene matches: 4. Germline V gene lookup returns CDR1 KGHDR and CDR2 SFDVKD. DNA of the CDR3: TGTGCCACCAGTGACTCCGGGACAGGGAACACCGGGGAGCTGTTTTTT. Translating it yields CATSDSGTGNTGELFF.

This clone has more than one count but fewer than ten. The gene calls are TRBV7-2 and TRBJ2-7, with 13 bases identical to TRBD2. Germline V gene data show CDR1 as SGHTA and CDR2 as FQGNSA. The CDR3 sequence is 15 residues long. The trim removed 3 bases at V and 7 bases at J, leaving 6 bases unmatched. The CDR3 here is CASSLAGTSGKEQYF. The CDR3 region has the DNA TGTGCCAGCAGCTTGGCCGGGACTAGCGGGAAGGAGCAGTACTTC.

The chain joins TRBV7-9 to TRBJ1-1, with TRBD1 identical over 7 bases. The V gene's germline CDR1 is SEHNR and CDR2 FQNEAQ (reference sequence). This CDR3 is 15 amino acids long. V shed 0 bases and J 4 bases; nucleotides not matched to a gene: 5. CDR3 region: CASSLAQGVGTEAFF. In DNA, the CDR3 is TGTGCCAGCAGCTTAGCGCAGGGGGTGGGCACTGAAGCTTTCTTT.

This clone has only one observation. The V call is TRBV9, the J call TRBJ2-3; TRBD2 agrees at 15 bases. Germline loops: CDR1 SGDLS, CDR2 YYNGEE. Trimming took 3 bases from V and 1 from J; bases not matched to a gene: 9. The CDR3 is 19 residues long. CDR3 amino acids: CASSAPGLAGGGGTDTQYF. CDR3 DNA: TGTGCCAGCAGCGCGCCGGGACTAGCGGGAGGCGGCGGCACAGATACGCAGTATTTT.

The chain employs TRBV5-6 and TRBJ1-6; unclear D gene. In germline, CDR1 is SGHDT, CDR2 YYEEEE. The CDR3 contains 12 residues. V dropped 2 bases and J dropped 9 bases, with 6 bases sitting between them. The CDR3 bases are TGTGCCAGCAGCTTCCCTTCTTCACCCCTCCACTTT. It codes for CASSFPSSPLHF.

This clone was counted between two and nine times. The chain couples TRBV7-9 to TRBJ1-6, with 9 positions matching TRBD1. CDR1 is SEHNR and CDR2 is FQNEAQ in the germline V gene (reference sequence). With V trimmed by 4 bases and J by 1 base, 11 bases remained unmatched. The CDR3 is 19 residues long. CDR3 sequence: CASSSHEYRGPSYNSPLHF. The CDR3 coding sequence is TGTGCCAGCAGCTCCCATGAATACAGGGGGCCTTCCTATAATTCACCCCTCCACTTT.

This chain uses TRBV4-3 with TRBJ2-3; 10 nucleotides align to TRBD2. V shed 0 bases and J 1 base; nucleotides not matched to a gene: 13. Per germline, CDR1 LGHNA and CDR2 YSLEER. The CDR3 runs to 20 residues. CDR3: CASSQDRWTSGASRTDTQYF. The DNA for the CDR3 is TGCGCCAGCAGCCAAGACCGATGGACTAGCGGTGCATCGCGCACAGATACGCAGTATTTT.

The V gene is TRBV4-3, the J gene TRBJ2-2, with D perhaps matching TRBD2 (5 bases). Trimming took off 3 bases at V and 7 bases at J, with 15 bases between the two ends. CDR3 length equals 15 residues. Germline CDR1 LGHNA, CDR2 YSLEER. The CDR3 DNA sequence: TGCGCCAGCAGCCAGTTACTAGAATTTAGCGGGGAGCTGTTTTTT. This gives the protein CASSQLLEFSGELFF.

This clone came up once. The rearrangement joins TRBV4-1 to TRBJ1-1; no clear D gene. The V end lost 2 bases, the J end lost 2 bases, and 18 bases lay between the germline ends. Germline V gene data show CDR1 as MGHRA and CDR2 as YSYEKL. The CDR3 spans 17 residues. Written as DNA, the CDR3 is TGCGCCAGCAGCCAACTCTTCCTCCTAACAGTTAACACTGAAGCTTTCTTT. It is translated as CASSQLFLLTVNTEAFF.

This clone showed up just a few times. The chain uses TRBV25-1 and TRBJ1-2, with TRBD1 identical over 8 bases. This CDR3 is 14 amino acids long. The germline V gene encodes CDR1 MGHDK and CDR2 SYGVNS. The trim removed 4 bases at V and 5 bases at J, leaving 6 bases unmatched. The chain's CDR3 is CASSVSDRGYGYTF. In DNA form, the CDR3 reads TGTGCCAGCAGTGTGTCCGACAGGGGATATGGCTACACCTTC.

As DNA, the CDR3 is TGTGCCTGGAGGGGGCGGGGGGAGCAGTTCTTC. Translating it yields CAWRGRGEQFF. The V gene is TRBV30, the J gene TRBJ2-1; TRBD2 agrees at 7 bases. CDR1 and CDR2 from the germline V gene are GTSNPN and SVGIG (reference sequence). V shed 3 bases, J shed 10 bases, and the junction held 3 bases outside the gene matches. This CDR3 has 11 residues.

This chain links TRBV9 with TRBJ1-1; 10 bases match TRBD1. The germline V gene encodes CDR1 SGDLS and CDR2 YYNGEE. The CDR3 extends over 12 amino acids. The V and J ends lost 3 bases and 11 bases, in that order; junction bases with no gene match: 4. The DNA for the CDR3 is TGTGCCAGCAGCGGGGGGGACAGGGGTGCTTTCTTT. Protein product: CASSGGDRGAFF.

The rearrangement links TRBV10-3 to TRBJ2-7; 7 bases are a match to TRBD2. CDR1 is ENHRY and CDR2 is SYGVKD in the germline V gene. The CDR3 extends over 15 amino acids. Trimming took 6 bases from V and 0 from J; bases not matched to a gene: 8. CDR3 residues: CAIRGSGQSSYEQYF. CDR3 in DNA: TGTGCCATCAGGGGTAGCGGGCAGAGCTCCTACGAGCAGTACTTC.

This clone was counted between two and nine times. As DNA, the CDR3 is TGTGCCAGCATGCCTGCTGGGGACAGAACCTACGAGCAGTACTTC. Translation gives CASMPAGDRTYEQYF. This chain joins TRBV7-7 and TRBJ2-7, with 7 bases aligning to TRBD1. V was pared by 7 bases and J by 2 bases, with 11 bases of the junction left unmatched. The length of the CDR3 is 15 residues. The germline gives CDR1 SSHAT, CDR2 FNYEAQ (reference sequence).

The chain recombines TRBV24-1 with TRBJ2-5; weak D call: TRBD1 (6 bases). Germline V gene lookup returns CDR1 KGHDR and CDR2 SFDVKD. V was clipped by 2 bases and J by 5 bases, with 14 bases between them. There are 15 residues in the CDR3. CDR3 coding DNA: TGTGCCACCAGTGATTCGCACAGGGATGGGGAGACCCAGTACTTC. Translated: CATSDSHRDGETQYF.

This chain connects TRBV5-6 to TRBJ2-7; TRBD2 matches 10 bases. Trimming removed 4 bases from V and 4 bases from J; junction bases left unmatched: 2. Per germline, CDR1 SGHDT and CDR2 YYEEEE. The CDR3 is made up of 13 amino acids. CDR3 amino acids: CASSLAGVYEQYF. The CDR3 nucleotides read TGTGCCAGCAGCCTAGCGGGAGTTTACGAGCAGTACTTC.

The rearrangement uses TRBV5-8 and TRBJ1-1; D remains ambiguous. Germline CDR1 is SGHTS and CDR2 is YDEGEE. The CDR3 length is 14 residues. V lost 4 bases and J lost 1, with 11 bases in between. Written as DNA, the CDR3 is TGTGCCAGCAGCCCGGTCACTAGGAACACTGAAGCTTTCTTT. Its translation is CASSPVTRNTEAFF.

V is TRBV7-3 and J is TRBJ2-7; D perhaps matches TRBD2 (6 bases). The germline V gene has CDR1 SGHTA and CDR2 FQGTGA. Trimming took 7 bases from V and 0 from J, leaving 22 bases between them. The CDR3 is 17 amino acids. The CDR3 loop reads CASTSGLPRILSYEQYF. Written as DNA, the CDR3 is TGTGCCAGCACCTCGGGACTTCCCCGAATCCTCTCCTACGAGCAGTACTTC. Drawing the rest from reference TRBV7-3 and TRBJ2-7, the complete variable domain is GAGVSQTPSNKVTEKGKYVELRCDPISGHTALYWYRQSLGQGPEFLIYFQGTGAADDSGLPNDRFFAVRPEGSVSTLKIQRTERGDSAVYLCASTSGLPRILSYEQYFGPGTRLTVT.

The genes are TRBV19 and TRBJ1-2; D is unresolved. Germline lookup yields CDR1 LNHDA and CDR2 SQIVND (reference sequence). V gave up 0 bases and J gave up 3 bases, with 8 bases separating them. This CDR3 has 14 amino acids. This chain's CDR3 is CASSIDRGYYGYTF. The DNA of the CDR3 is TGTGCCAGTAGTATAGATCGGGGATACTATGGCTACACCTTC.

In this sample, this clone turned up a few times. Additional DNA sequences in this sample encode the identical CDR3. The chain is built from TRBV28 and TRBJ2-2; D call uncertain. V lost 1 base and J lost 6, with 3 bases in between. The V gene's germline CDR1 is MDHEN and CDR2 SYDVKM. This CDR3 comprises 12 residues. The CDR3 loop reads CASSLSSGELFF. In DNA form, the CDR3 reads TGTGCCAGCAGTTTATCCTCCGGGGAGCTGTTTTTT. Combining the CDR3 with reference TRBV28 and TRBJ2-2 gives the whole variable domain DVKVTQSSRYLVKRTGEKVFLECVQDMDHENMFWYRQDPGLGLRLIYFSYDVKMKEKGDIPEGYSVSREKKERFSLILESASTNQTSMYLCASSLSSGELFFGEGSRLTVL.

The rearrangement uses TRBV28 and TRBJ1-5; TRBD1 agrees at 8 bases. V shed 6 bases, J shed 7 bases, and the junction held 11 bases outside the gene matches. In germline, CDR1 is MDHEN, CDR2 SYDVKM. This CDR3 comprises 15 residues. The CDR3 loop reads CASRLAPGGGQPQHF. The DNA of the CDR3 is TGTGCCAGCAGGCTGGCCCCAGGGGGCGGACAGCCCCAGCATTTT.

The J gene is TRBJ1-6, the V gene TRBV29-1, with 9 positions matching TRBD1. In germline, CDR1 is SQVTM, CDR2 ANQGSEA. The CDR3 has 15 amino acids. J gave up 2 bases and V 5 bases, and 4 bases lay outside the gene matches. In DNA, the CDR3 is TGCAGCGTTCGGACAGGGGAGACCTATAATTCACCCCTCCACTTT. As protein: CSVRTGETYNSPLHF.

The chain is built from TRBV27 and TRBJ2-2; D gene ambiguous. Germline V lookup: CDR1 MNHEY, CDR2 SMNVEV (reference sequence). Trimming cost V 7 bases and J 5 bases, with 11 bases left between them. This CDR3 is 13 amino acids long. CDR3 bases: TGTGCCAGCACCTTTTCCCGGACCGGGGAGCTGTTTTTT. This gives the protein CASTFSRTGELFF.

This clone came up a few times. V and J are TRBV27 and TRBJ2-3; no clear D gene. The CDR3 is 15 amino acids. Trimming removed 0 bases at V and 2 bases at J, with 9 bases between. Germline V CDR1 and CDR2: MNHEY, SMNVEV (reference sequence). This CDR3 reads CASSLSHPYTDTQYF. CDR3 sequence (DNA): TGTGCCAGCAGTTTATCGCACCCCTACACAGATACGCAGTATTTT.